This T cell receptor (beta chain) was identified in a study of metastatic and nonmetastatic thyroid tumors. The CDR3 is 16 residues long. V lost 8 bases, J lost 0 bases, and 7 bases stayed unmatched. CDR1 is MGHDK and CDR2 is SYGVNS in the germline V gene. This clone occurred many times. Thyroid surgery was preceded by no treatment in any patient. In the original analysis: It was from CDR3 differences across clinicopathological groups that a distant-metastasis classifier for papillary thyroid cancer was built. TCRdb reassembled clones from the PCR reads with MiXCR. These V and J calls rely on TCRdb rather than the paper's analysis. Here the sample spans over 20,000 clones, around 26% being singletons.

The material sequenced was blood. V usage is TRBV25-1 and J usage is TRBJ2-3, with 11 bases identical to TRBD2. The clonotype was recovered from a male donor with papillary thyroid cancer or a benign thyroid nodule (not recorded which). Some clones in this sample may be carry-over from other donors' samples. The CDR3 reads CASGETSGVSTDTQYF. The CDR3 bases are TGTGCCAGCGGGGAGACTAGCGGGGTTAGCACAGATACGCAGTATTTT.